The clone carrying this T cell receptor beta chain was detected many times. Each TCR cDNA molecule bore a unique molecular identifier. TCRdb itself ran the 5' RACE reads through MiXCR, one entry per CDR3 protein. Here the sample spans about 87,000 distinct CDR3 sequences, less than 20% being singletons. These data belong to a study of spatial heterogeneity in lung cancer. Study in general: The 60 to 80 donors had untreated early-stage non-small cell lung cancer. Sequenced follow-up PBMC samples came a median of approximately 2 years after resection, where available.

Specified time point: blood at routine non-recurrence follow-up after resection. The study sequenced unsorted whole RNA from tumor, nontumor lung or frozen PBMC. This clonotype was sampled from a male donor with early-stage non-small cell lung cancer. The sequencing here drew on PBMCs, taken at follow-up.

The DNA of the CDR3 is TGTGCCAGTATCGGACAGGGAGGTACAGATACGCAGTATTTT. Protein sequence: CASIGQGGTDTQYF. The chain employs TRBV19 and TRBJ2-3; TRBD1 matches 8 bases. From germline, CDR1 is LNHDA and CDR2 SQIVND (reference sequence). V lost 7 bases, J lost 3 bases, and 6 bases stayed unmatched. The CDR3 covers 14 residues.